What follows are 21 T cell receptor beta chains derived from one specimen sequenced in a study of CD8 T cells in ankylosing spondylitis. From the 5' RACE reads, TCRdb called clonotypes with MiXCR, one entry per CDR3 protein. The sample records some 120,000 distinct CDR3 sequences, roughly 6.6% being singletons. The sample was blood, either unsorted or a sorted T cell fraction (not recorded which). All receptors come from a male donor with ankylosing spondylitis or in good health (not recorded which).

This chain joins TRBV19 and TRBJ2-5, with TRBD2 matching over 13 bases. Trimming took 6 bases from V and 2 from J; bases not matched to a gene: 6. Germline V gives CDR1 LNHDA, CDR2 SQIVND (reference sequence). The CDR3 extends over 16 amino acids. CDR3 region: CASSRTSGRPQETQYF. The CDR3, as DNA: TGTGCCAGTAGCCGGACTAGCGGGAGACCTCAAGAGACCCAGTACTTC.

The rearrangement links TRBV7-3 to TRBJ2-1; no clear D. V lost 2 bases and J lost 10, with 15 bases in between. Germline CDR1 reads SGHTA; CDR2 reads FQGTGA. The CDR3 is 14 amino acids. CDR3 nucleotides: TGTGCCAGCAGCTTATTGAGGCTCGCAGAGGAGCAGTTCTTC. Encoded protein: CASSLLRLAEEQFF.

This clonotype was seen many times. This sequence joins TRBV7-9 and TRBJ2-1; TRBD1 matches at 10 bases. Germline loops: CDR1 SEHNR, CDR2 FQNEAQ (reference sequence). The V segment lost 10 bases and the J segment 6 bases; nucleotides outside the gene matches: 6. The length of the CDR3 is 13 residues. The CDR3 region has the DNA TGTGCCACCGGGACAGGGGTATTCAATGAGCAGTTCTTC. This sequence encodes CATGTGVFNEQFF.

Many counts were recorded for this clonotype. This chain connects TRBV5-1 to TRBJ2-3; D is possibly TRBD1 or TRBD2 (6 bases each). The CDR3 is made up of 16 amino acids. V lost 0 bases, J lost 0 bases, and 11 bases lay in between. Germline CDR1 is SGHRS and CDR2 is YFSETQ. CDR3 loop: CASSLDEGGSTDTQYF. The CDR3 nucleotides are TGCGCCAGCAGCTTGGACGAGGGGGGAAGCACAGATACGCAGTATTTT.

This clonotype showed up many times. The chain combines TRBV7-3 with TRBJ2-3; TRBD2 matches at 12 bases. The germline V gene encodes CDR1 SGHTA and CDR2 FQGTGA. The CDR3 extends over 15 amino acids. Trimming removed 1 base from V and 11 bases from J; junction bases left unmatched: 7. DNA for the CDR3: TGTGCCAGCAGCTTAAAGGCTAGCGGGAGGGCCTTGCAGTATTTT. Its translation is CASSLKASGRALQYF.

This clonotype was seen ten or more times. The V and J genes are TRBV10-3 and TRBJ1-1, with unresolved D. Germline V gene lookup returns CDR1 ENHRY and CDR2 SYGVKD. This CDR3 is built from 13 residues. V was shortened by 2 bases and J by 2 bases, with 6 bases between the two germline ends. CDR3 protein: CAISELGNTEAFF. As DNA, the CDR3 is TGTGCCATCAGTGAGCTGGGAAACACTGAAGCTTTCTTT.

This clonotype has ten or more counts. The CDR3 sequence is CASSYRGRLEKDGYTF. The CDR3 nucleotides are TGTGCCAGCAGCTACAGGGGGCGCCTGGAAAAGGATGGCTACACCTTC. V and J are TRBV12-3 or TRBV12-4 and TRBJ1-2; 9 nucleotides align to TRBD1. Trimming at V came to 6 bases and at J to 6 bases, leaving 14 bases not matched to a gene. This CDR3 is built from 16 residues.

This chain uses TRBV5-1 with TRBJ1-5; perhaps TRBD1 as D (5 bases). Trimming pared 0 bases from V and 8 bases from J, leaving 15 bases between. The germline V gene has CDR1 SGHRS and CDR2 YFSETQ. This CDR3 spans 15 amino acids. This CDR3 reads CASSLVAGTGEPQHF. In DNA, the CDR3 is TGCGCCAGCAGCTTGGTCGCGGGGACGGGGGAGCCCCAGCATTTT.

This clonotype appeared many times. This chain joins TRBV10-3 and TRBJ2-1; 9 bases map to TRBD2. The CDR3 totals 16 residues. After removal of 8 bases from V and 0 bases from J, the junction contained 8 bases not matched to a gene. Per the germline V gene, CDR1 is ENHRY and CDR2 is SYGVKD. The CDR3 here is CAIQTSGQSSYNEQFF. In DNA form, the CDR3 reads TGTGCCATCCAGACTAGCGGACAATCCTCCTACAATGAGCAGTTCTTC.

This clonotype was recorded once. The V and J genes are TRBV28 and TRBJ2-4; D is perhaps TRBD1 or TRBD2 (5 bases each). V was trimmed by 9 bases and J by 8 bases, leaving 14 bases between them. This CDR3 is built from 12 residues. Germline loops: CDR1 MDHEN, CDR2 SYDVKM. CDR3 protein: CASLDMGDIQYF. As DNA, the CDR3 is TGTGCCAGTTTGGACATGGGGGACATTCAGTACTTC.

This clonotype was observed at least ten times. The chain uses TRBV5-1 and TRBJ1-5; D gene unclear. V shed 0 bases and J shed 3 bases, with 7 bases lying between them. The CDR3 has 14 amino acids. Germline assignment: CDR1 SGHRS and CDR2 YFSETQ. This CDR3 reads CASSLGSNNQPQHF. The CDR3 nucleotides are TGCGCCAGCAGCTTGGGGTCCAACAATCAGCCCCAGCATTTT.

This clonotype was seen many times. CDR3 in amino acids: CSARRDTASYEQYF. In DNA, the CDR3 is TGCAGTGCTAGGCGGGACACGGCGTCCTACGAGCAGTACTTC. The V gene is TRBV20-1, the J gene TRBJ2-7, with D possibly called TRBD1 or TRBD2 (6 bases each). The CDR3 covers 14 residues. Germline-derived CDR1 and CDR2 are DFQATT and SNEGSKA (reference sequence). Between the trimmed V and J ends, which lost 3 bases and 1 base, there was a span of 13 bases.

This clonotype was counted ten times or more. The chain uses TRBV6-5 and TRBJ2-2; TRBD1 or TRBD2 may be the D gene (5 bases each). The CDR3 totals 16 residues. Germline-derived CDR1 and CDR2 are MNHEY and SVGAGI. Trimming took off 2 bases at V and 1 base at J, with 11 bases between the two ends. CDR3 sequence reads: CASSYDRGLNTGELFF. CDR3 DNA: TGTGCCAGCAGTTACGATCGGGGCCTGAACACCGGGGAGCTGTTTTTT.

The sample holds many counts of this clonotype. CDR3 bases: TGTGCCAGCAGCTTAATTGGGGTCCCCTACGAGCAGTACTTC. Protein sequence: CASSLIGVPYEQYF. The chain recombines TRBV7-2 with TRBJ2-7; D remains ambiguous. V was clipped by 2 bases and J by 2 bases, with 10 bases between them. The CDR3 is 14 residues long. Germline V gene data show CDR1 as SGHTA and CDR2 as FQGNSA.

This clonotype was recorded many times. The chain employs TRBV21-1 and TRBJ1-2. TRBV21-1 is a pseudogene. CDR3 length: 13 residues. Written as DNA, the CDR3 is TGTGCCAGCAGCAAAATTTCTAACTATGGCTACACCTTC. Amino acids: CASSKISNYGYTF.

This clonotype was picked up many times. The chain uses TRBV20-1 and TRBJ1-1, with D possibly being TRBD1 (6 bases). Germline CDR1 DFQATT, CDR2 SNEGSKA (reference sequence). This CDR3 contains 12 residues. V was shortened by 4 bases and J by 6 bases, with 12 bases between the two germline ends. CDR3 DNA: TGCAGTGCTACTTCAGGGGTTCCTGAAGCTTTCTTT. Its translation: CSATSGVPEAFF.

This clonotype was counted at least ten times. The chain's CDR3 is CASSPAPRQGSGYTF. For the CDR3, the DNA is TGTGCCAGCAGTCCGGCCCCCAGACAGGGTTCTGGCTACACCTTC. V and J are TRBV12-3 or TRBV12-4 and TRBJ1-2, with 7 bases aligning to TRBD1. Trimming cost V 5 bases and J 7 bases; bases outside gene matches: 13. The CDR3 spans 15 residues.

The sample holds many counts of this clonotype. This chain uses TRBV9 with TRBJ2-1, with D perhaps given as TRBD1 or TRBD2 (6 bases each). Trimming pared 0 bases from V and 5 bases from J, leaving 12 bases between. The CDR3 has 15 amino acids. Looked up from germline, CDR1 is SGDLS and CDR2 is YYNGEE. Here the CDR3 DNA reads TGTGCCAGCAGCGTAGGGGGGGCGCATGACAATGAGCAGTTCTTC. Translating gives CASSVGGAHDNEQFF.

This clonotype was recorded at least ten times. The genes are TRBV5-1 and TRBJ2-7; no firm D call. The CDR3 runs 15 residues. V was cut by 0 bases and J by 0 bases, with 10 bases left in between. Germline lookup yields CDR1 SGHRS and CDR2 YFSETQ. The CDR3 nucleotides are TGCGCCAGCAGCTTGGGGCAGGTATACTCCTACGAGCAGTACTTC. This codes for CASSLGQVYSYEQYF.

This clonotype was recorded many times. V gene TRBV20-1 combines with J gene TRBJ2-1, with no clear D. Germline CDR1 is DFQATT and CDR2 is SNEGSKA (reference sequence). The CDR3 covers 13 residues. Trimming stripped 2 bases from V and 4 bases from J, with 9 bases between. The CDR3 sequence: CSARKPGYNEQFF. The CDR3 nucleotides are TGCAGTGCTAGAAAACCTGGGTACAATGAGCAGTTCTTC.

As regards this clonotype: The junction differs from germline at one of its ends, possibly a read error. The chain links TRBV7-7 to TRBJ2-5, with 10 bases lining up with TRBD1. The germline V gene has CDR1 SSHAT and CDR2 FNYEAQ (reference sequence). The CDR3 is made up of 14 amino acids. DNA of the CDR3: TGTGCTAGCAGCCAAGACAGGGGGCGAGAGACCCAGTACTTC. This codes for CASSQDRGRETQYF.